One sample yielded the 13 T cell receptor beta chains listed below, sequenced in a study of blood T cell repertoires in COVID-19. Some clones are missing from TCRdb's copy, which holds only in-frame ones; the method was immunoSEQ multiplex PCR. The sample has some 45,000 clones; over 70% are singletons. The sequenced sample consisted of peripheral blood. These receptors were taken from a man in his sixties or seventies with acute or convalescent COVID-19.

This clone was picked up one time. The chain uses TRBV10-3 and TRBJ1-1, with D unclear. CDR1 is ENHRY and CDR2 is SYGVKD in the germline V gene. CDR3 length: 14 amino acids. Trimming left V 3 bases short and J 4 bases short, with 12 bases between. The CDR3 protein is CAISDPEGFTEAFF. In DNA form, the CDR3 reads TGTGCCATCAGTGATCCGGAGGGATTCACTGAAGCTTTCTTT.

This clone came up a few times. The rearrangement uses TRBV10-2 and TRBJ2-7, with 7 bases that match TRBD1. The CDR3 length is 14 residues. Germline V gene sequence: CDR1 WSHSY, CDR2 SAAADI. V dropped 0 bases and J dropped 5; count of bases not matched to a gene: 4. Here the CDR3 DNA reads TGCGCCAGCAGTGAGTCGACAGGGAGAGACGAGCAGTACTTC. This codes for CASSESTGRDEQYF.

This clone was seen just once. CDR3 bases: TGTGCCAGCAGCTCTAGGACAGGGGGCTCTTCTGGCTACACCTTC. Protein product: CASSSRTGGSSGYTF. This chain joins TRBV7-2 and TRBJ1-2; 11 bases are shared with TRBD1. This CDR3 is built from 15 residues. V shed 4 bases and J 7 bases; nucleotides not matched to a gene: 8. CDR1 is SGHTA and CDR2 is FQGNSA in the germline V gene.

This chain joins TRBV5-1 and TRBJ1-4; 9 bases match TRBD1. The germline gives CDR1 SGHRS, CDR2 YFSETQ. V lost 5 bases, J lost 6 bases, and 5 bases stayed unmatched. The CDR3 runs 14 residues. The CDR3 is CASSPRQGDEKLFF. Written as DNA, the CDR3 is TGCGCCAGCAGTCCGAGACAGGGGGATGAAAAACTGTTTTTT.

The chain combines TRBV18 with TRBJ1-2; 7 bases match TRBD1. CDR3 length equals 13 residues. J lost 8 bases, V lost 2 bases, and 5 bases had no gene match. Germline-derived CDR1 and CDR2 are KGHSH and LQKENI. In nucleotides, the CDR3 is TGTGCCAGCTCACCAGACAGGGCATTGGGCTACACCTTC. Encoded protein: CASSPDRALGYTF.

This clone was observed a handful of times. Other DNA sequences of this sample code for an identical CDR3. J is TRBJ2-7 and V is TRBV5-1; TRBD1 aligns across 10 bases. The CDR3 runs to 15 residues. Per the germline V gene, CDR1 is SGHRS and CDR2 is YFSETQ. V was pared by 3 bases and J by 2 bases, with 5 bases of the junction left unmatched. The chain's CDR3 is CASSSWTGGTYEQYF. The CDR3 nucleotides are TGCGCCAGCAGCTCTTGGACAGGGGGAACCTACGAGCAGTACTTC.

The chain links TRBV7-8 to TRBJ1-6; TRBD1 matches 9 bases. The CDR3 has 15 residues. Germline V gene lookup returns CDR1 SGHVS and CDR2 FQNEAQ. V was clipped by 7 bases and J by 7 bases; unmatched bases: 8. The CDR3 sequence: CASNQGTGKNSPLHF. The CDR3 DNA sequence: TGTGCCAGCAACCAAGGGACAGGGAAAAATTCACCCCTCCACTTT.

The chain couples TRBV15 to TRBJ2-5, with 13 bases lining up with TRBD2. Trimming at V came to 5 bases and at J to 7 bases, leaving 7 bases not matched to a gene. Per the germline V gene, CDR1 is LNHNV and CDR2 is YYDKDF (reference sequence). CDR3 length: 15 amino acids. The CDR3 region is CATSFGLAGVGTQYF. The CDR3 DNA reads TGTGCCACCAGCTTTGGACTAGCGGGGGTTGGGACCCAGTACTTC. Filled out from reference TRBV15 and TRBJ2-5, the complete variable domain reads DAMVIQNPRYQVTQFGKPVTLSCSQTLNHNVMYWYQQKSSQAPKLLFHYYDKDFNNEADTPDNFQSRRPNTSFCFLDIRSPGLGDTAMYLCATSFGLAGVGTQYFGPGTRLLVL.

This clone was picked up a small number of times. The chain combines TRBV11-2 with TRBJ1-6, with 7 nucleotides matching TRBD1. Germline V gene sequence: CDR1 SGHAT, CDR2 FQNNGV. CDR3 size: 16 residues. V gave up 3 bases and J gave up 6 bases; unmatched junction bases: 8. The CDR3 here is CASSFQGGAPNSPLHF. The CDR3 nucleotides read TGTGCCAGCAGCTTCCAGGGGGGAGCCCCTAATTCACCCCTCCACTTT.

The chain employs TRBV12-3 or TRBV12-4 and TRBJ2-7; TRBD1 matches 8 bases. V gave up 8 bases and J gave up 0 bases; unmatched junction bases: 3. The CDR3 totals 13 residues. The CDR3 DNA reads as TGTGCCAGCGGACAGGGAAGCTCCTACGAGCAGTACTTC. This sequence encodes CASGQGSSYEQYF.

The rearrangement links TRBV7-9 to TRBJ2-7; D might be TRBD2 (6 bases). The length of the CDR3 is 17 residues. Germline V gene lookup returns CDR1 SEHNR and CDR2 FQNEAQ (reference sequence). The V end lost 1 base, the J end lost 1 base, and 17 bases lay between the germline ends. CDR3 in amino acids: CASSLVRRDFQSYEQYF. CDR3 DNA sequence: TGTGCCAGCAGCTTAGTACGACGGGACTTTCAATCCTACGAGCAGTACTTC. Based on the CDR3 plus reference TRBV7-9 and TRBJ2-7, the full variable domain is DTGVSQNPRHKITKRGQNVTFRCDPISEHNRLYWYRQTLGQGPEFLTYFQNEAQLEKSRLLSDRFSAERPKGSFSTLEIQRTEQGDSAMYLCASSLVRRDFQSYEQYFGPGTRLTVT.

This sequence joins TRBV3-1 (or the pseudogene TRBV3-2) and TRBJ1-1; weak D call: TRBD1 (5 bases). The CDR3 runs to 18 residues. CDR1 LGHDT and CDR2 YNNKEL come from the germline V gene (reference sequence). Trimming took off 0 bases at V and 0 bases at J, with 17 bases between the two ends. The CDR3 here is CASSQEWRGAGMNTEAFF. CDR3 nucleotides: TGTGCCAGCAGCCAAGAGTGGCGTGGGGCGGGGATGAACACTGAAGCTTTCTTT.

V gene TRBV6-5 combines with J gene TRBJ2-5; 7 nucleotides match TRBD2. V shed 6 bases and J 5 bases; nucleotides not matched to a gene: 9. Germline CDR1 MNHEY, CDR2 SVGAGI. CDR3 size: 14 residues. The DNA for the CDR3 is TGTGCCAGCAGCCCCCAACTAGCGAGTGAGACCCAGTACTTC. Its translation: CASSPQLASETQYF.